Detailed here is one TCR beta chain. The record originates from a study of shared clonotypes between healthy human individuals. Libraries were prepared by immunoSEQ multiplex PCR; TCRdb keeps only in-frame clonotypes and omits some of them. This sample has roughly 500,000 clones, with about 85% found just once. Per the germline V gene, CDR1 is GTSNPN and CDR2 is SVGIG (reference sequence). Trimming took 3 bases from V and 6 from J, leaving 8 bases between them. The CDR3 covers 12 residues. The clonotype originates from a woman between 35 and 50 years old in good health. Some clones in this sample may be carry-over from other donors' samples. The chain recombines TRBV30 with TRBJ2-2; weak D call: TRBD2 (6 bases). The sequenced sample consisted of PBMCs. The CDR3 bases are TGTGCCTGGAGGGCGGGGCCCGGGGAGCTGTTTTTT. This encodes CAWRAGPGELFF.